This TCR beta chain was identified during a study of blood T cell repertoires in COVID-19. Study details: Spain, Italy and the United States supplied samples that represented acute and convalescent COVID-19. T cells, B-cell-depleted T cells, or PBMCs supplied cDNA or gDNA.

This CDR3 is built from 15 residues. The V end was cut by 0 bases, the J end by 8 bases, with 13 bases between. Germline assignment: CDR1 MNHNY and CDR2 SVGAGI (reference sequence). In the authors' workflow: Reference gene primer amplification gave nucleated cell count estimates. This table comes from immunoSEQ multiplex PCR, and its TCRdb copy is limited to in-frame clones, with some not included. The V and J calls and clone size are taken from that table; D and trimming were inferred from the DNA. The table includes about 250,000 clones, approximately 83% detected once. This TCR came from a man older than 75 with acute or convalescent COVID-19. The gene calls are TRBV6-6 and TRBJ1-4; the D gene is possibly TRBD1 (6 bases). The sequenced sample consisted of peripheral blood. In DNA, the CDR3 is TGTGCCAGCAGTTACTCCACAGGGAGAAAAGAAAAACTGTTTTTT. It specifies CASSYSTGRKEKLFF.